This TCR beta chain was observed in a study of shared clonotypes between healthy human individuals (dated by TCRdb to 2018 to 2021). Background on the whole study: Two women and three men aged 18 to 49 years were included in the cohort. For each donor, three plates each were used for CD4 naive and CD4 memory, two plates were used for CD8 naive, and one plate was used for CD8 memory. The study deeply sequenced blood TCR repertoires of about five healthy adults to estimate repertoire size and the extent of clonotype sharing between individuals. Between about 0.94 and 8.9 billion PBMCs per donor were obtained by leukapheresis. To increase sequencing depth and limit assay-specific biases, different laboratories used diverse techniques to prepare libraries and sequence TCR repertoires.

V gives up 6 bases and J gives up 3 bases, and the segment between their germline ends measures 11 bases. Taken from cysteine to phenylalanine, the CDR3 has 13 residues. The entry retains the CDR3 DNA only, 39 bases that are in frame from base 1. CDR1 and CDR2 (SNHLY, FYNNEI) derive from the germline V gene. In the case of this clone: Its antigen has not been determined. Per-nucleotide qualities are absent, and no much larger clonotype sits a single base away.

TCR CDR3 regions were amplified from genomic DNA by multiplex PCR using the deep immunoSEQ assay. Extracted genomic DNA from each cell subset was spread evenly across all wells of several immunoSEQ 96-well plates, with each plate serving as a replicate. For sorted subsets, each replicate PCR was loaded with approximately 190 ng genomic DNA, equivalent to 25,000 to 35,000 T cell genomes. Purified libraries were quantified with a Qubit 3.0 fluorometer, sized on a Bioanalyzer 2100, and re-quantified with the KAPA Library Quantification kit. Every immunoSEQ 96-well plate was sequenced on a dedicated single-read 150-cycle Illumina NextSeq 550 flow cell. Under the source paper's analysis protocol: Because the immunoSEQ output held only junctional sequences and lacked quality scores, the filtering could not match the filtering applied to full-length reads. To assign V/J genes and CDR3, sequences were annotated using PyIR, a Python wrapper for IgBLAST v1.9, with IMGT germline references. Any read was removed if the V/J assignment was weak (E-value above 1e-6), the CDR3 was missing, or the read contained stop codons, out-of-frame junctions, or ambiguous translated residues. V3J clonotypes were defined by identical inferred V gene, J gene, and CDR3 amino acid sequence. Percentage overlap between repertoires was calculated by dividing the number of shared unique clonotypes by the size of the smaller repertoire. Richness of each repertoire was evaluated using RTK rarefaction, the Chao1 estimator, and Recon v2.1 estimates of unobserved clonotypes. Generation probabilities were computed with OLGA for all TCRbeta clonotypes obtained by the gDNA method from a handful of donors. TCRdb's version of the immuneACCESS table is confined to in-frame rearrangements and falls short of the full clone set. An unresolved V gene accounts for under half of the shortfall where checked; the remainder is of unknown origin. V and J calls and clone size are as listed in that table; D and trimming were resolved from the DNA. This sample holds 600,000 to 750,000 clones; roughly 91% were observed only once. 34% of the sample goes to the ten largest clones.

General findings and caveats noted by the study authors: Incomplete sequencing was indicated by rarefaction of sorted-subset datasets, despite the large sequencing depth. Pairwise subsampling led to the expectation that sequencing depth would affect the degree of clonotype sharing among donors. Across a handful of donors, approximately 5% of naive CD4, 3% to 4% of naive CD8, under 2.5% of memory CD4, and roughly 0.41% of memory CD8 clonotypes were shared. Because the study included only a small number of donors, the genetic and exposure-history diversity represented was limited. Larger estimated clonotype richness was generally found for naive subsets than for memory subsets. Compared with non-shared clonotypes, the clonotypes found in all four sorted-subset donors had higher generation probabilities. Sampling was restricted to blood, and TCR repertoires in tissue are likely to differ from TCR repertoires in blood.

The donors were healthy, HIV-negative adults with no recently reported acute infections or vaccinations. Every donor was a Caucasian adult residing in Nashville, Tennessee, USA. The CD8 memory samples were a combination of magnetically selected CD45RO+ cells and CCR7-negative CD45RA+ effector memory (TemRA) cells. After blood collection by leukapheresis, PBMCs were isolated using Ficoll-Histopaque density gradient centrifugation and then cryopreserved in the vapor phase of liquid nitrogen. Analytical flow cytometry was used to check the purity and quantity of every magnetically sorted T cell population. From each sorted fraction, genomic DNA was isolated and quantified by UV absorbance on a Nanodrop 2000c.

Sequenced sample: memory CD8+ T cells from PBMCs. The cell subset or site label corresponds to: CD45RO+ cells pooled with CCR7-negative TemRA cells. The TCR was taken from a man aged 18 to 30 in good health. Some clones in this sample may be carry-over from other donors' samples. The sequence joins TRBV2 to TRBJ1-2; the D segment cannot be called with confidence. The nucleotide sequence is TGTGCCAGCAGGGATGGGCAGTACTATGGCTACACCTTC. The encoded protein is CASRDGQYYGYTF.